This T cell receptor beta chain was recorded in a study of molecular identifiers for immune sequencing clone quantification. From the PCR reads, TCRdb called clonotypes with MiXCR, one entry per CDR3 protein. Altogether around 480,000 distinct CDR3 sequences are present, about a fifth being singletons, with the ten largest covering around 0.84%. V was cut by 5 bases and J by 3 bases, with 13 bases left in between. The CDR3 contains 14 residues. The V gene is TRBV12-3 or TRBV12-4, the J gene TRBJ2-5; perhaps TRBD1 as D (5 bases). The material sequenced was naive CD8+ T cells from blood, with Jurkat cell RNA spiked in. This sample's subset: FACS-sorted CD8+CD4-CCR7+CD45RA+ naive T cells. The sequence derives from a human donor in good health. Some libraries in this study had Jurkat cell RNA spiked in. The CDR3 DNA is TGTGCCAGCAGTGCCACAGGTTTAGAAGAGACCCAGTACTTC. It is translated as CASSATGLEETQYF.